Listed here is a single T cell receptor beta chain. These data are taken from a study of blood T cell repertoires in COVID-19. Study information: Samples taken during acute and convalescent COVID-19 were collected in the United States, Italy and Spain. T cells, B-cell-depleted T cells, or PBMCs provided the cDNA or gDNA that served as material.

Authors' analysis steps: Cell counts per sample came from amplifying reference gene primers. Sequenced by immunoSEQ multiplex PCR; TCRdb stores in-frame clones only, minus some. The V and J calls and the clone size are those of that table, but D and trimming were determined from the DNA. The table lists around 100,000 clones, roughly nine tenths of them singletons. In germline, CDR1 is SGHNT, CDR2 YYREEE (reference sequence). The CDR3 has 16 amino acids. With 4 bases clipped from V and 3 bases from J, the junction kept 9 bases outside the gene matches. Patients of the Seattle cohort, enrolled during active infection, were followed longitudinally.

The source of this sequence is a man aged 60 to 75 with COVID-19, enrolled during active disease. This chain links TRBV5-4 with TRBJ2-2; 7 bases agree with TRBD1. The sequencing input was peripheral blood. CDR3 sequence (DNA): TGTGCCAGCAGCCCGACAGGGATTGGTTACACCGGGGAGCTGTTTTTT. As protein: CASSPTGIGYTGELFF.